The 20 T cell receptor beta chains listed next were all sequenced from one sample in a study of naive and memory T cell subsets. Alpha and beta constant region primers primed reverse transcription for blood and skin samples. TCRdb reprocessed the 5' RACE reads with MiXCR, giving one entry per CDR3 protein. The data contain more than 20,000 distinct CDR3 sequences, around 3.9% of them singletons. Whole-blood samples were more than 2 ml of peripheral blood from healthy adult volunteers. The receptors derive from a male donor in good health.

This clonotype was picked up many times. CDR3 bases: TGTGCCAGCAGTGGACAGGGTAGTGGAGACCATGAGCAGTTCTTC. This gives the protein CASSGQGSGDHEQFF. V is TRBV28 and J is TRBJ2-1, with TRBD1 matching 8 bases. J gave up 8 bases and V 5 bases, and 11 bases lay outside the gene matches. Germline CDR1 is MDHEN and CDR2 is SYDVKM. This CDR3 has 15 residues.

This clonotype was recorded at least ten times. This chain's CDR3 is CASSWQGPSTEAFF. The CDR3 coding sequence is TGCGCCAGCAGCTGGCAGGGACCTTCCACTGAAGCTTTCTTT. This sequence joins TRBV5-1 and TRBJ1-1, with a possible D match to TRBD1 (5 bases). Germline values: CDR1 SGHRS, CDR2 YFSETQ. V shed 3 bases and J shed 4 bases, with 13 bases lying between them. This CDR3 spans 14 amino acids. Looking up the rest from reference TRBV5-1 and TRBJ1-1 gives the full variable domain: KAGVTQTPRYLIKTRGQQVTLSCSPISGHRSVSWYQQTPGQGLQFLFEYFSETQRNKGNFPGRFSGRQFSNSRSEMNVSTLELGDSALYLCASSWQGPSTEAFFGQGTRLTVV.

This clonotype was counted many times. The chain joins TRBV19 to TRBJ2-3, with a tentative D call TRBD1 (5 bases). The CDR3 sequence is 12 residues long. Germline-derived CDR1 and CDR2 are LNHDA and SQIVND (reference sequence). With 2 bases removed from V and 10 bases from J, the gap between germline ends came to 10 bases. The CDR3 here is CASSIRQNAQYF. The CDR3 DNA is TGTGCCAGTAGTATACGACAGAACGCGCAGTATTTT.

In this sample, this clonotype turned up many times. This chain links TRBV6-6 with TRBJ2-3; 8 bases match TRBD1. CDR3 size: 17 residues. Looked up from germline, CDR1 is MNHNY and CDR2 is SVGAGI (reference sequence). Germline trimming cut 7 bases from V and 5 bases from J; bases unmatched to any gene: 17. The chain's CDR3 is CASTVAGGSGTEDTQYF. The CDR3 DNA follows: TGTGCCAGCACTGTAGCAGGGGGCTCCGGGACAGAAGATACGCAGTATTTT.

In this sample, this clonotype turned up many times. The chain recombines TRBV29-1 with TRBJ2-6; D uncertain. The germline V gene has CDR1 SQVTM and CDR2 ANQGSEA. The CDR3 totals 15 residues. The ends were cut back, 2 bases at V and 0 bases at J, with 8 bases in the middle. As DNA, the CDR3 is TGCAGCGTTGAATGGCGAAACTCTGGGGCCAACGTCCTGACTTTC. Amino acids: CSVEWRNSGANVLTF.

The rearrangement uses TRBV9 and TRBJ1-6; weak D call: TRBD1 (6 bases). The V gene lost 6 bases and the J gene lost 6 bases, with 10 bases spanning the gap. This CDR3 contains 13 residues. Germline CDR1 and CDR2: SGDLS and YYNGEE. As DNA, the CDR3 is TGTGCCAGCAACAGGGAGGGTAATTCACCCCTCCACTTT. It yields the protein CASNREGNSPLHF.

This clonotype was counted many times. The rearrangement joins TRBV6-1 to TRBJ2-5; 9 bases map to TRBD1. Germline CDR1 is MNHNS and CDR2 is SASEGT. With 4 bases clipped from V and 2 bases from J, the junction kept 8 bases outside the gene matches. The CDR3 loop spans 16 amino acids. In nucleotides, the CDR3 is TGTGCCAGCAGTGGTAAAACAGGGGGCCCTCAAGAGACCCAGTACTTC. Its protein is CASSGKTGGPQETQYF.

This clonotype appeared many times. This chain links TRBV14 with TRBJ2-3; D remains ambiguous. The V end was cut by 2 bases, the J end by 5 bases, with 8 bases between. CDR1 is SGHDN and CDR2 is FVKESK in the germline V gene. The CDR3 is made up of 13 amino acids. In nucleotides, the CDR3 is TGTGCCAGCAGCCAAAGTTTCGGAGATACGCAGTATTTT. It encodes CASSQSFGDTQYF.

This clonotype showed up many times. The gene calls are TRBV20-1 and TRBJ1-2; weak D call: TRBD1 (5 bases). CDR3 length equals 14 residues. V gave up 3 bases and J gave up 4 bases, with 15 bases separating them. The germline V gene encodes CDR1 DFQATT and CDR2 SNEGSKA (reference sequence). CDR3 residues: CSASFQEGSYGYTF. The CDR3 DNA reads as TGCAGTGCTAGCTTTCAGGAGGGGAGCTATGGCTACACCTTC.

This clonotype has ten or more counts. The V and J genes are TRBV13 and TRBJ2-7, with D uncertain. V was trimmed by 1 base and J by 5 bases, leaving 9 bases between them. The V gene's germline CDR1 is PRHDT and CDR2 FYEKMQ (reference sequence). This CDR3 has 13 residues. This CDR3 is CASSLDAKNEQYF. As DNA, the CDR3 is TGTGCCAGCAGCTTAGACGCCAAGAACGAGCAGTACTTC.

This clonotype is termed medium-sized. This chain uses TRBV10-1 with TRBJ2-4; 9 nucleotides line up with TRBD1. CDR1 WNHNN and CDR2 SYGVQD come from the germline V gene (reference sequence). V lost 4 bases and J lost 7; bases outside the gene matches: 2. This CDR3 has 13 residues. The CDR3 DNA follows: TGCGCCAGCAGTGTTGGACAGGGGAACATTCAGTACTTC. This encodes CASSVGQGNIQYF.

This clonotype came up many times. The rearrangement joins TRBV28 to TRBJ1-1, with a tentative D call TRBD1 (6 bases). Trimming pared 3 bases from V and 4 bases from J, leaving 12 bases between. The CDR3 has 14 residues. Per germline, CDR1 MDHEN and CDR2 SYDVKM. The CDR3 region is CASSFGGRSTEAFF. The DNA for the CDR3 is TGTGCCAGCAGTTTCGGGGGGCGAAGCACTGAAGCTTTCTTT.

This clonotype was picked up many times. V is TRBV6-1 and J is TRBJ2-7, with no clear D. This CDR3 region has 14 residues. V was clipped by 3 bases and J by 0 bases, with 9 bases between them. Germline-derived CDR1 and CDR2 are MNHNS and SASEGT. CDR3 bases: TGTGCCAGCAGTGAGGTCGGCAGCTCCTACGAGCAGTACTTC. It is translated as CASSEVGSSYEQYF.

This clonotype was seen repeatedly, ten times or more. This sequence joins TRBV7-9 and TRBJ2-5; 8 nucleotides match TRBD2. V shed 2 bases and J 2 bases; nucleotides not matched to a gene: 4. The CDR3 covers 15 residues. CDR1 is SEHNR, CDR2 FQNEAQ, per germline (reference sequence). The CDR3 DNA follows: TGTGCCAGCAGCTTATGGGTAGCGGGGCAAGAGACCCAGTACTTC. This sequence encodes CASSLWVAGQETQYF.

This clonotype has a count of ten or more. This chain connects TRBV4-1 to TRBJ2-3; 9 bases are a match to TRBD2. Losses at the gene ends were 7 bases for V and 0 bases for J; bases not matched to a gene: 5. Germline V gene sequence: CDR1 MGHRA, CDR2 YSYEKL. CDR3 size: 15 residues. CDR3 DNA: TGCGCCAGCAAGGTCAGCGGGGGGAGCACAGATACGCAGTATTTT. This encodes CASKVSGGSTDTQYF.

This clonotype was counted many times. The CDR3 spells CASRTQYF. The CDR3, as DNA: TGTGCCAGCCGGACCCAGTACTTC. The rearrangement uses TRBV19 and TRBJ2-5; D uncertain. The CDR3 is made up of 8 amino acids. CDR1 and CDR2 from the germline V gene are LNHDA and SQIVND (reference sequence). V lost 9 bases to trimming and J lost 7 bases, with 3 bases between them.

This clonotype was seen repeatedly, ten times or more. The chain carries TRBV7-2 and TRBJ2-3; no reliable D call. Trimming shortened V by 5 bases and J by 4 bases, and 7 bases separated the two germline ends. The CDR3 has 12 residues. Looked up from germline, CDR1 is SGHTA and CDR2 is FQGNSA. The CDR3 DNA follows: TGTGCCAGCAGCAAAGCCGCAGATACGCAGTATTTT. Translation gives CASSKAADTQYF. Complete variable domain (other parts from reference TRBV7-2 and TRBJ2-3): GAGVSQSPSNKVTEKGKDVELRCDPISGHTALYWYRQSLGQGLEFLIYFQGNSAPDKSGLPSDRFSAERTGGSVSTLTIQRTQQEDSAVYLCASSKAADTQYFGPGTRLTVL.

This clonotype came up many times. DNA of the CDR3: TGTGCCAGCAGTGAAAGGGGACAGGGTTACCAAGAGACCCAGTACTTC. Translated: CASSERGQGYQETQYF. The chain couples TRBV6-1 to TRBJ2-5; 9 bases map to TRBD1. V shed 2 bases and J 0 bases; nucleotides not matched to a gene: 4. Germline CDR1 is MNHNS and CDR2 is SASEGT. The CDR3 consists of 16 residues.

The table lists this clonotype with many counts. The V gene is TRBV19, the J gene TRBJ1-3; 8 positions match TRBD1. Germline CDR1 and CDR2: LNHDA and SQIVND (reference sequence). The V gene end was trimmed by 4 bases and the J gene end by 0 bases; junction bases not matched to a gene: 8. The length of the CDR3 is 17 residues. Here the CDR3 reads CASSTTRQGSSGNTIYF. The CDR3 DNA reads as TGTGCCAGTAGTACCACCCGACAGGGGTCCTCTGGAAACACCATATATTTT.

The table lists this clonotype with many counts. This chain connects TRBV24-1 to TRBJ1-6; D gene uncertain. The germline V gene has CDR1 KGHDR and CDR2 SFDVKD. V was clipped by 7 bases and J by 10 bases, with 13 bases between them. The CDR3 has 13 amino acids. CDR3 sequence reads: CATRESANSPLHF. CDR3 bases: TGTGCCACCAGGGAAAGCGCAAACTCACCCCTCCACTTT.